Below, 27 T cell receptor beta chains from the same sample are listed, as sequenced in a study of cytomegalovirus exposure and HLA in healthy donors. Primers: 60 Vbeta forward and 13 Jbeta reverse. Measured with immunoSEQ multiplex PCR; TCRdb has only the in-frame clones, and not every one. There are 36,000 or so clones in the sample; roughly 82% occur only once, and 3.6% lies in the top ten. The sequenced sample was PBMCs. Source of these receptors: a woman younger than 30 in good health and CMV-seronegative.

The chain employs TRBV5-6 and TRBJ2-7; D remains unclear. Germline assignment: CDR1 SGHDT and CDR2 YYEEEE. Trimming took off 2 bases at V and 2 bases at J, with 11 bases between the two ends. This CDR3 is 14 amino acids long. The DNA of the CDR3 is TGTGCCAGCAGCTTTCAGGATCAACCCTACGAGCAGTACTTC. Amino acids: CASSFQDQPYEQYF.

The genes are TRBV27 and TRBJ2-7; TRBD2 aligns across 8 bases. The junction had 9 bases not matched to a gene; V was cut back by 11 bases and J by 3 bases. Germline values: CDR1 MNHEY, CDR2 SMNVEV (reference sequence). The CDR3 spans 13 residues. CDR3 nucleotides: TGTGCCTCAAAGCGGGGGTACTTCTACGAGCAGTACTTC. Amino acid sequence: CASKRGYFYEQYF.

The rearrangement uses TRBV18 and TRBJ1-2; 8 nucleotides agree with TRBD1. Trimming removed 6 bases from V and 3 bases from J; junction bases left unmatched: 6. The germline V gene encodes CDR1 KGHSH and CDR2 LQKENI. CDR3 length equals 14 residues. The CDR3 spells CASSPGQDYYGYTF. The CDR3 nucleotides are TGTGCCAGCTCGCCGGGACAGGATTACTATGGCTACACCTTC.

This sequence joins TRBV19 and TRBJ1-2; D unresolved. V dropped 3 bases and J dropped 3 bases, with 8 bases sitting between them. CDR3 length equals 13 residues. The germline CDR1 and CDR2 sequences are LNHDA and SQIVND (reference sequence). The CDR3 reads CASSIRGDYGYTF. The DNA of the CDR3 is TGTGCCAGTAGTATTCGAGGTGACTATGGCTACACCTTC.

This chain links TRBV28 with TRBJ2-7; no definite D call. Trimming left V 3 bases short and J 5 bases short, with 8 bases between. CDR1 is MDHEN and CDR2 is SYDVKM in the germline V gene. CDR3 length: 12 residues. CDR3 DNA: TGTGCCAGCAGTTTTAGTAGCCACGAGCAGTACTTC. Its protein product is CASSFSSHEQYF.

The chain couples TRBV18 to TRBJ2-7; D remains ambiguous. Deletions cut 1 base from V and 6 bases from J, with 10 bases between. The CDR3 has 13 residues. CDR1 and CDR2 (germline): KGHSH, LQKENI. CDR3 DNA: TGTGCCAGCTCACCACTCGAGTTCGTCGAGCAGTACTTC. It codes for CASSPLEFVEQYF.

J is TRBJ2-7 and V is TRBV10-3, with 11 bases identical to TRBD2. CDR1 ENHRY and CDR2 SYGVKD come from the germline V gene. The junction had 3 bases not matched to a gene; V was cut back by 6 bases and J by 2 bases. This CDR3 region has 14 residues. CDR3 sequence (DNA): TGTGCCATCAGGGGACTAGCGGAGGCCTACGAGCAGTACTTC. Translating it yields CAIRGLAEAYEQYF.

This chain connects TRBV7-9 to TRBJ2-7, with TRBD1 as a possible D gene (6 bases). With 5 bases removed from V and 1 base from J, the gap between germline ends came to 12 bases. The germline gives CDR1 SEHNR, CDR2 FQNEAQ (reference sequence). The CDR3 runs 14 residues. The CDR3 DNA sequence: TGTGCCAGCAGCCCACTACAGGGATCCTACGAGCAGTACTTC. Its translation: CASSPLQGSYEQYF.

The J gene is TRBJ2-3, the V gene TRBV6-6, with TRBD2 as a possible D gene (5 bases). Trimming left V 2 bases short and J 0 bases short, with 12 bases between. Germline CDR1 is MNHNY and CDR2 is SVGAGI (reference sequence). The CDR3 spans 16 residues. CDR3 protein: CASSYGGGGSTDTQYF. CDR3 coding DNA: TGTGCCAGCAGTTACGGTGGTGGAGGAAGCACAGATACGCAGTATTTT.

The chain links TRBV5-1 to TRBJ1-1; 7 nucleotides match TRBD1. Germline V gives CDR1 SGHRS, CDR2 YFSETQ. V shed 0 bases and J 5 bases; nucleotides not matched to a gene: 4. The CDR3 is made up of 14 amino acids. The CDR3 DNA reads TGCGCCAGCAGCTTGGAACAGGGGCGAACTGAAGCTTTCTTT. Its protein is CASSLEQGRTEAFF. The full variable domain, completed using reference TRBV5-1 and TRBJ1-1, is KAGVTQTPRYLIKTRGQQVTLSCSPISGHRSVSWYQQTPGQGLQFLFEYFSETQRNKGNFPGRFSGRQFSNSRSEMNVSTLELGDSALYLCASSLEQGRTEAFFGQGTRLTVV.

This clone appeared once. The chain links TRBV6-6 to TRBJ1-1; possibly TRBD1 for D (6 bases). This CDR3 has 14 residues. Germline CDR1 and CDR2: MNHNY and SVGAGI (reference sequence). V lost 4 bases and J lost 0, with 9 bases in between. For the CDR3, the DNA is TGTGCCAGCAGTTCGGGACATCTGAACACTGAAGCTTTCTTT. It encodes CASSSGHLNTEAFF.

V and J are TRBV12-5 and TRBJ2-7; TRBD1 agrees at 8 bases. The trim removed 4 bases at V and 2 bases at J, leaving 10 bases unmatched. Germline CDR1 and CDR2: LGHNT and FRNRAP. The CDR3 is 16 residues long. The CDR3 loop is CASGYKIQGAAYEQYF. CDR3 nucleotides: TGTGCTAGTGGTTACAAAATTCAGGGGGCAGCCTACGAGCAGTACTTC.

In the case of this clone: The CDR3 does not close with the conserved phenylalanine or tryptophan, likely indicating a read error. V is TRBV7-8 and J is TRBJ1-1, with 8 positions matching TRBD1. Germline V CDR1 and CDR2: SGHVS, FQNEAQ. With V trimmed by 4 bases and J by 11 bases, 6 bases remained unmatched. CDR3 length: 12 amino acids. CDR3 sequence reads: CASSSGQGDAFL. CDR3 bases: TGTGCCAGCAGCTCTGGACAGGGTGATGCTTTCCTT.

This sequence joins TRBV2 and TRBJ2-5; 7 bases are shared with TRBD2. This CDR3 is 13 amino acids long. V was clipped by 4 bases and J by 5 bases; unmatched bases: 4. CDR1 and CDR2 (germline): SNHLY, FYNNEI. CDR3 sequence reads: CASSGSGGETQYF. As DNA, the CDR3 is TGTGCCAGCAGTGGTTCGGGAGGCGAGACCCAGTACTTC.

The sample holds a few counts of this clone. The chain combines TRBV7-9 with TRBJ2-4; a weak D match, TRBD1 (5 bases). The length of the CDR3 is 16 residues. Trimming left V 6 bases short and J 0 bases short, with 15 bases between. Germline values: CDR1 SEHNR, CDR2 FQNEAQ (reference sequence). The CDR3 spells CASRKLQGIAKNIQYF. CDR3 nucleotides: TGTGCCAGCAGAAAGCTTCAGGGAATAGCCAAAAACATTCAGTACTTC.

This chain connects TRBV28 to TRBJ1-2; 7 bases fit TRBD1. This CDR3 comprises 14 residues. The germline V gene encodes CDR1 MDHEN and CDR2 SYDVKM. Trimming took 5 bases from V and 4 from J; bases not matched to a gene: 7. CDR3 DNA sequence: TGTGCCAGCAGTCCTGTCTACAGGGGCTATGGCTACACCTTC. This gives the protein CASSPVYRGYGYTF.

The genes are TRBV5-1 and TRBJ2-7; 13 bases map to TRBD2. With 1 base clipped from V and 5 bases from J, the junction kept 6 bases outside the gene matches. The CDR3 spans 16 residues. In germline, CDR1 is SGHRS, CDR2 YFSETQ. CDR3 sequence: CASSLIGTSGNDEQYF. For the CDR3, the DNA is TGCGCCAGCAGCTTGATCGGGACTAGCGGGAATGACGAGCAGTACTTC.

The chain uses TRBV6-6 and TRBJ2-4; D perhaps matches TRBD2 (6 bases). Trimming took off 10 bases at V and 0 bases at J, with 16 bases between the two ends. Looked up from germline, CDR1 is MNHNY and CDR2 is SVGAGI (reference sequence). This CDR3 is built from 15 residues. The CDR3 nucleotides read TGTGCCACCCAAGGGGCGGGACTAGCCAAAAACATTCAGTACTTC. This codes for CATQGAGLAKNIQYF.

The rearrangement uses TRBV19 and TRBJ2-2, with 8 bases fitting TRBD1. The germline gives CDR1 LNHDA, CDR2 SQIVND (reference sequence). The V gene end was trimmed by 6 bases and the J gene end by 2 bases; junction bases not matched to a gene: 5. The CDR3 totals 15 residues. The CDR3 protein is CASSKDRANTGELFF. The CDR3 DNA reads TGTGCCAGTAGCAAGGACAGGGCCAACACCGGGGAGCTGTTTTTT.

The rearrangement joins TRBV9 to TRBJ2-5; 13 positions match TRBD2. CDR3 length: 16 amino acids. J lost 2 bases, V lost 6 bases, and 7 bases had no gene match. CDR1 is SGDLS and CDR2 is YYNGEE in the germline V gene. The CDR3 bases are TGTGCCAGCACCCGGACTAGCGGGGGAATTCAAGAGACCCAGTACTTC. Protein sequence: CASTRTSGGIQETQYF.

The V gene is TRBV18, the J gene TRBJ2-7; possibly TRBD2 for D (7 bases). This CDR3 is built from 13 residues. V gave up 5 bases and J gave up 3 bases, with 11 bases separating them. Germline CDR1 KGHSH, CDR2 LQKENI. The CDR3 DNA is TGTGCCAGCTCAGGGGGGGCCCTCTACGAGCAGTACTTC. It codes for CASSGGALYEQYF.

The J gene is TRBJ1-2, the V gene TRBV28, with D perhaps matching TRBD1 (5 bases). V lost 6 bases and J 2 bases, leaving 10 bases between the germline ends. The germline gives CDR1 MDHEN, CDR2 SYDVKM. The CDR3 totals 13 residues. The CDR3 sequence is CASSLTENYGYTF. CDR3 nucleotides: TGTGCCAGCAGCTTGACAGAGAACTATGGCTACACCTTC.

The genes are TRBV29-1 and TRBJ1-1; D not resolved. Germline values: CDR1 SQVTM, CDR2 ANQGSEA. V was pared by 6 bases and J by 3 bases, with 14 bases between. The CDR3 length is 13 residues. CDR3 sequence (DNA): TGCAGCGTAACTCTGGGCTTGGACACTGAAGCTTTCTTT. Encoded protein: CSVTLGLDTEAFF.

The chain employs TRBV25-1 and TRBJ1-2; D remains ambiguous. CDR1 and CDR2 from the germline V gene are MGHDK and SYGVNS. CDR3 size: 14 residues. Trimming took off 2 bases at V and 7 bases at J, with 14 bases between the two ends. CDR3 residues: CASSEQASGGGYTF. The CDR3 bases are TGTGCCAGCAGTGAACAGGCCTCGGGAGGTGGCTACACCTTC.

The chain is built from TRBV10-3 and TRBJ2-3, with a tentative D call TRBD2 (6 bases). The germline V and J ends were trimmed by 4 bases and 4 bases, with 12 bases remaining between them. The CDR3 extends over 14 amino acids. Germline CDR1 is ENHRY and CDR2 is SYGVKD. CDR3 sequence reads: CAISVMGEADTQYF. CDR3 DNA: TGTGCCATCAGTGTTATGGGGGAGGCAGATACGCAGTATTTT.

This clone was seen once. The rearrangement uses TRBV7-2 and TRBJ2-5; possibly TRBD2 for D (6 bases). The CDR3 length is 14 residues. Germline CDR1 is SGHTA and CDR2 is FQGNSA. Deletions cut 3 bases from V and 1 base from J, with 9 bases between. DNA of the CDR3: TGTGCCAGCAGCTTTGCGGGGTCCCAAGAGACCCAGTACTTC. Its translation is CASSFAGSQETQYF. Supplemented by reference TRBV7-2 and TRBJ2-5, the full variable domain reads GAGVSQSPSNKVTEKGKDVELRCDPISGHTALYWYRQSLGQGLEFLIYFQGNSAPDKSGLPSDRFSAERTGGSVSTLTIQRTQQEDSAVYLCASSFAGSQETQYFGPGTRLLVL.

This clone was recorded once. The chain has TRBV29-1 and TRBJ1-1, with 7 bases aligning to TRBD1. V gave up 3 bases and J gave up 1 base; unmatched junction bases: 8. Germline CDR1 SQVTM, CDR2 ANQGSEA. This CDR3 contains 15 residues. The CDR3 region is CSVEFPDRRNTEAFF. Here the CDR3 DNA reads TGCAGCGTTGAGTTCCCGGACAGGCGGAACACTGAAGCTTTCTTT. The variable domain in full, with the rest retrieved from reference TRBV29-1 and TRBJ1-1, is SAVISQKPSRDICQRGTSLTIQCQVDSQVTMMFWYRQQPGQSLTLIATANQGSEATYESGFVIDKFPISRPNLTFSTLTVSNMSPEDSSIYLCSVEFPDRRNTEAFFGQGTRLTVV.